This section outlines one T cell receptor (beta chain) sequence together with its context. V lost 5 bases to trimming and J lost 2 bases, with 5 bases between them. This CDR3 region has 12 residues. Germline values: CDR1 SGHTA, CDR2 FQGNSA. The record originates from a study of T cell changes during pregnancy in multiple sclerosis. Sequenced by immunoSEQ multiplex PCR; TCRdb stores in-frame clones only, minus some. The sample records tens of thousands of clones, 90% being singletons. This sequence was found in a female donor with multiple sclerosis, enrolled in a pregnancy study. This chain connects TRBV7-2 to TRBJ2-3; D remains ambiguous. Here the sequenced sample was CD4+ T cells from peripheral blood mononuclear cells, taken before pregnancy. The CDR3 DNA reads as TGTGCCAGCAGCCCTTACACAGATACGCAGTATTTT. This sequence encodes CASSPYTDTQYF.